Following are 15 T cell receptor beta chains from one sample sequenced in a study of CD8 T cells in Susac syndrome. It was with random hexamers that roughly 0.45 to 1 ug RNA was reverse transcribed. TCRdb used MiXCR to reprocess the immunoSEQ multiplex PCR reads, holding one entry per CDR3 protein. The profile shows tens of thousands of distinct CDR3 sequences, roughly 92% of them singletons. Material for sequencing was CD8+ T cells from PBMCs. These receptors all stem from a human donor with Susac syndrome.

The rearrangement uses TRBV30 and TRBJ1-1; D gene unclear. Germline V gene data show CDR1 as GTSNPN and CDR2 as SVGIG (reference sequence). The V end lost 4 bases, the J end lost 6 bases, and 18 bases lay between the germline ends. The CDR3 is 14 amino acids. In DNA, the CDR3 is TGTGCCTGGACCCTACGGCGGAAGGCAGCTGAAGCTTTCTTT. It yields the protein CAWTLRRKAAEAFF.

This chain uses TRBV15 with TRBJ2-1; D gene unclear. The CDR3 contains 14 residues. The V and J ends lost 1 base and 4 bases respectively, with 8 bases between them. Per the germline V gene, CDR1 is LNHNV and CDR2 is YYDKDF (reference sequence). The CDR3, as DNA: TGTGCCACCAGCAGAGGGCAGGAATACAATGAGCAGTTCTTC. It encodes CATSRGQEYNEQFF.

This chain uses TRBV30 with TRBJ2-7, with D possibly being TRBD1 or TRBD2 (5 bases each). Germline V gives CDR1 GTSNPN, CDR2 SVGIG (reference sequence). V lost 3 bases and J lost 7, with 13 bases in between. The CDR3 runs 12 residues. The CDR3 DNA follows: TGTGCCTGGAGAGGGACCCAGCAGGAGCAGTACTTC. Translated: CAWRGTQQEQYF.

This chain connects TRBV20-1 to TRBJ2-7; D might be TRBD2 (7 bases). This CDR3 is 16 amino acids long. The germline V gene has CDR1 DFQATT and CDR2 SNEGSKA (reference sequence). Deletions cut 1 base from V and 5 bases from J, with 21 bases between. The CDR3 bases are TGCAGTGCTAGAGTAGGGGGGCTAGCGGCCGACAACGAGCAGTACTTC. Its translation is CSARVGGLAADNEQYF.

V is TRBV12-3 or TRBV12-4 and J is TRBJ2-3; 14 nucleotides align to TRBD2. The CDR3 contains 19 residues. Trimming cost V 1 base and J 6 bases; bases outside gene matches: 12. CDR3: CASSLDPPGLAGARDTQYF. The CDR3 DNA follows: TGTGCCAGCAGTTTAGATCCTCCGGGACTAGCGGGGGCTAGGGATACGCAGTATTTT.

The J gene is TRBJ2-7, the V gene TRBV7-9; 7 nucleotides agree with TRBD1. There are 13 residues in the CDR3. Germline CDR1 is SEHNR and CDR2 is FQNEAQ (reference sequence). The J segment lost 0 bases and the V segment lost 11 bases, leaving 7 bases of the junction unmatched. The CDR3 loop is CAGTGTDSYEQYF. CDR3 nucleotide sequence: TGTGCCGGAACGGGGACAGACTCCTACGAGCAGTACTTC. The full variable domain, in which reference TRBV7-9 and TRBJ2-7 provide the parts outside the CDR3, is DTGVSQNPRHKITKRGQNVTFRCDPISEHNRLYWYRQTLGQGPEFLTYFQNEAQLEKSRLLSDRFSAERPKGSFSTLEIQRTEQGDSAMYLCAGTGTDSYEQYFGPGTRLTVT.

This clonotype was counted a single time. The chain combines TRBV28 with TRBJ2-7, with no clear D. There are 12 residues in the CDR3. Germline-derived CDR1 and CDR2 are MDHEN and SYDVKM. The ends were cut back, 5 bases at V and 3 bases at J, with 8 bases in the middle. This chain's CDR3 is CASSLAYYEQYF. DNA for the CDR3: TGTGCCAGCAGTCTGGCCTACTACGAGCAGTACTTC. The full variable domain, with the rest looked up from reference TRBV28 and TRBJ2-7, is DVKVTQSSRYLVKRTGEKVFLECVQDMDHENMFWYRQDPGLGLRLIYFSYDVKMKEKGDIPEGYSVSREKKERFSLILESASTNQTSMYLCASSLAYYEQYFGPGTRLTVT.

In DNA, the CDR3 is TGTGCCTGGAGTCTCACCCCGAGAGGGGGACTCTACAATCAGCCCCAGCATTTT. Amino acid sequence: CAWSLTPRGGLYNQPQHF. This rearrangement joins TRBV30 to TRBJ1-5; maybe TRBD1 (6 bases). Germline values: CDR1 GTSNPN, CDR2 SVGIG (reference sequence). V was shortened by 2 bases and J by 3 bases, with 23 bases between the two germline ends. CDR3 length: 18 amino acids.

This chain connects TRBV4-1 to TRBJ2-2; 8 bases align to TRBD2. The CDR3 runs to 16 residues. Germline values: CDR1 MGHRA, CDR2 YSYEKL. V gave up 4 bases and J gave up 5 bases; unmatched junction bases: 9. The CDR3 nucleotides read TGCGCCAGCAGCCGTTCGGGGGGGGGCGTTACCGGGGAGCTGTTTTTT. Amino acids: CASSRSGGGVTGELFF.

The rearrangement links TRBV27 to TRBJ2-1; maybe TRBD1 (6 bases). The germline CDR1 and CDR2 sequences are MNHEY and SMNVEV (reference sequence). With 2 bases removed from V and 13 bases from J, the gap between germline ends came to 15 bases. The CDR3 has 13 residues. CDR3 sequence reads: CASSLLETGRQFF. CDR3 nucleotides: TGTGCCAGCAGTTTACTGGAGACAGGACGACAGTTCTTC.

The DNA of the CDR3 is TGCGCCAGCAGCCAAGATCTGGTGGAGGGATTCTCCTACAATGAGCAGTTCTTC. Translating it yields CASSQDLVEGFSYNEQFF. The chain couples TRBV4-3 to TRBJ2-1; D might be TRBD2 (6 bases). The germline gives CDR1 LGHNA, CDR2 YSLEER. The V end was cut by 0 bases, the J end by 0 bases, with 15 bases between. This CDR3 contains 18 residues.

CDR3 amino acids: CASSGRQDTNQPQHF. CDR3 sequence (DNA): TGCGCCAGCAGTGGGAGACAGGACACTAATCAGCCCCAGCATTTT. The chain has TRBV10-1 and TRBJ1-5; a weak D match, TRBD1 (6 bases). V was pared by 4 bases and J by 4 bases, with 14 bases between. This CDR3 region has 15 residues. Germline loops: CDR1 WNHNN, CDR2 SYGVQD (reference sequence).

This rearrangement joins TRBV5-6 to TRBJ2-1; 7 positions match TRBD2. V lost 4 bases to trimming and J lost 2 bases; unmatched junction nucleotides: 6. The CDR3 length is 15 residues. Germline CDR1 is SGHDT and CDR2 is YYEEEE. The CDR3 region is CASSVTSRTYNEQFF. DNA for the CDR3: TGTGCCAGCAGCGTGACTAGCCGTACCTACAATGAGCAGTTCTTC.

The chain links TRBV5-4 to TRBJ2-2; 7 bases map to TRBD1. The CDR3 loop spans 15 amino acids. From germline, CDR1 is SGHNT and CDR2 YYREEE (reference sequence). V lost 3 bases to trimming and J lost 3 bases; unmatched junction nucleotides: 5. CDR3 in DNA: TGTGCCAGCAGCTCTTTCGGACAGGACACCGGGGAGCTGTTTTTT. Its protein is CASSSFGQDTGELFF.

The chain recombines TRBV20-1 with TRBJ1-1, with unresolved D. Germline lookup yields CDR1 DFQATT and CDR2 SNEGSKA (reference sequence). This CDR3 has 11 amino acids. Trimming stripped 1 base from V and 6 bases from J, with 6 bases between. The CDR3 DNA is TGCAGTGCTAGAGGCGGGCCTGAAGCTTTCTTT. Translating it yields CSARGGPEAFF.